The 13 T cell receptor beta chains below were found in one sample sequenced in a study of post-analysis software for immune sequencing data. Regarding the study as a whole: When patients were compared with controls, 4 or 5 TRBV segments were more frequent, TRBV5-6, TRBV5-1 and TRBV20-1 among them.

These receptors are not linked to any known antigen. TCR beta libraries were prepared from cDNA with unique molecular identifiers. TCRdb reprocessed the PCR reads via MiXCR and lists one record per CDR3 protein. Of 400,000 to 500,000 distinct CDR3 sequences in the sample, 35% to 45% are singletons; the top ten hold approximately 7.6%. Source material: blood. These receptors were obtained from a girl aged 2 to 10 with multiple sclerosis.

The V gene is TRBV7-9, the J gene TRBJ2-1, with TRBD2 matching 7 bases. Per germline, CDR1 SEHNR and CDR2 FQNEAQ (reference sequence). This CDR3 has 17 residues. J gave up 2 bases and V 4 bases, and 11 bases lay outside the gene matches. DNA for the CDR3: TGTGCCAGCAGCTCCCCTTGGGGGACTACCCCCTACAATGAGCAGTTCTTC. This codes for CASSSPWGTTPYNEQFF.

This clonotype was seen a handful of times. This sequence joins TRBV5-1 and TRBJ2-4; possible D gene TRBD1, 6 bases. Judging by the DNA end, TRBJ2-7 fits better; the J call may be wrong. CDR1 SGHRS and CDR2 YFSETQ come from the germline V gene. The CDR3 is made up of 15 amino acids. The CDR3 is CASSYAGARLYEQYF. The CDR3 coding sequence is TGCGCCAGCAGCTATGCAGGGGCCAGACTCTACGAGCAGTACTTC.

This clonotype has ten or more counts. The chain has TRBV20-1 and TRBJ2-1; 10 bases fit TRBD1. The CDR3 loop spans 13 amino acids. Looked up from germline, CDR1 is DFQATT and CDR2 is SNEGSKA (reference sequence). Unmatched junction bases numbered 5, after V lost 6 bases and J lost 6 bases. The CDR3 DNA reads TGCAGTGCCACCGGGACAGGGGTCAATGAGCAGTTCTTC. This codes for CSATGTGVNEQFF.

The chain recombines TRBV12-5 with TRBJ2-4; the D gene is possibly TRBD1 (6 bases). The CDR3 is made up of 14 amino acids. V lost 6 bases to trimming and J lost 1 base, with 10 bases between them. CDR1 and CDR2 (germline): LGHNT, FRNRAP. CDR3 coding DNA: TGTGCTAGTGGGAGTCAGGGGGCCAAAAACATTCAGTACTTC. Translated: CASGSQGAKNIQYF.

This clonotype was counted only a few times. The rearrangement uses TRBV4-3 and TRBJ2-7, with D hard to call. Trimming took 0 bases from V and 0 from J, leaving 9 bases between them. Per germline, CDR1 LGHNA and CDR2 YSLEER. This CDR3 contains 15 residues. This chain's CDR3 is CASSQERTASYEQYF. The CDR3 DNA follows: TGCGCCAGCAGCCAAGAAAGGACGGCCTCCTACGAGCAGTACTTC.

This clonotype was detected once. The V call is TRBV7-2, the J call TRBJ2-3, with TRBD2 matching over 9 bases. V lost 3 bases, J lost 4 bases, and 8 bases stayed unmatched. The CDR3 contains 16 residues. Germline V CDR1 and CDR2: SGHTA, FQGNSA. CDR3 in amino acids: CASSFSSGRGADTQYF. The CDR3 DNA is TGTGCCAGCAGCTTCAGTAGCGGGAGAGGAGCAGATACGCAGTATTTT.

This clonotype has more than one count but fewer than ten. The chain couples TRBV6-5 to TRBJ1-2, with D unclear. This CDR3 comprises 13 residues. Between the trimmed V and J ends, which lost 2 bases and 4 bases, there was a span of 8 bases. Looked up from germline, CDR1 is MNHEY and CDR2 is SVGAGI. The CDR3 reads CASSYSQLYGYTF. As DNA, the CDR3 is TGTGCCAGCAGTTACAGTCAGCTCTATGGCTACACCTTC.

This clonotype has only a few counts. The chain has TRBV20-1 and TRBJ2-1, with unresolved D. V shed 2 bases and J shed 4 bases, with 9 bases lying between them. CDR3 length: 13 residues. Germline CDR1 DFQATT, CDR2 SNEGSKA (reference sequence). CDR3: CSARNVAYNEQFF. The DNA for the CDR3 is TGCAGTGCTAGAAACGTCGCGTACAATGAGCAGTTCTTC.

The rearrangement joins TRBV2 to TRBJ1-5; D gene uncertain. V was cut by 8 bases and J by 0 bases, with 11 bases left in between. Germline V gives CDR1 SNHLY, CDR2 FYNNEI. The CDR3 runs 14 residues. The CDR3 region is CASSDVDSNQPQHF. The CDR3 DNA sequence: TGTGCCAGCTCGGACGTGGATAGCAATCAGCCCCAGCATTTT.

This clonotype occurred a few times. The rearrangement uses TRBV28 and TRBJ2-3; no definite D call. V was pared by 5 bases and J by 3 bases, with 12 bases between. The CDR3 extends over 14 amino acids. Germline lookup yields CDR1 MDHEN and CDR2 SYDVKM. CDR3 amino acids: CASSRNAGTDTQYF. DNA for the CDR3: TGTGCCAGCAGTCGCAACGCCGGAACAGATACGCAGTATTTT.

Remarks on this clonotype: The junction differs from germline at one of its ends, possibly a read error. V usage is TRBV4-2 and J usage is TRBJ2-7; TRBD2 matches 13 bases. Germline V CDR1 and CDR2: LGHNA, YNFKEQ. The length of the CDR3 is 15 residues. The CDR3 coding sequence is TGTGCCGGCAGCCAAGTCGGACTAGCGGGAGCCGAGCAGTACTTC. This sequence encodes CAGSQVGLAGAEQYF.

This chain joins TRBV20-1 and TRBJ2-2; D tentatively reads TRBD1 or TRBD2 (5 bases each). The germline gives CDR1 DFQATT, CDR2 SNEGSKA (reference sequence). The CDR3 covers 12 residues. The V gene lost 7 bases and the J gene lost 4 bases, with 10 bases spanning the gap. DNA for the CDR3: TGCAGTGTTCCCGGGGCCACCGGGGAGCTGTTTTTT. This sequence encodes CSVPGATGELFF.

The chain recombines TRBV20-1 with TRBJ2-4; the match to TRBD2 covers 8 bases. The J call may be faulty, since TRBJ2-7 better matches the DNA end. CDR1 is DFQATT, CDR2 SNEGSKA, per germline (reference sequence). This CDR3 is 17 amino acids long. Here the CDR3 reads CSARKFPLAGSSYEQYF. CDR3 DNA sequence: TGCAGTGCTAGGAAATTCCCGCTAGCGGGCAGCTCCTACGAGCAGTACTTC.